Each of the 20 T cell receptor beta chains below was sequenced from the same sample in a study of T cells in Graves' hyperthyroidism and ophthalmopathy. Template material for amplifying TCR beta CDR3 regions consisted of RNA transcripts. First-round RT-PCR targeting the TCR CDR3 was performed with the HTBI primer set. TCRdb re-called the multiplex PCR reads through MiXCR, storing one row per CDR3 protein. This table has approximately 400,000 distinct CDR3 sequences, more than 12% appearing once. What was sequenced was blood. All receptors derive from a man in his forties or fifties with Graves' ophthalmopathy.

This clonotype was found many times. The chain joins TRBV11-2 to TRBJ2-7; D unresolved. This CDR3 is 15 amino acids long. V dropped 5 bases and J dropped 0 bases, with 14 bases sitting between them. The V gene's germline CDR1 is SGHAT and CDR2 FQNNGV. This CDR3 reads CASSHYATFSYEQYF. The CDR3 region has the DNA TGTGCCAGCAGCCATTACGCAACGTTCTCCTACGAGCAGTACTTC.

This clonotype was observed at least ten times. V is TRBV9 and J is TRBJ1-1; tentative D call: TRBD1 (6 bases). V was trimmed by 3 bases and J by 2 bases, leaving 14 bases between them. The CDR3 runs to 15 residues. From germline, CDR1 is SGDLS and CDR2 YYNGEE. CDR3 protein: CASSGQQGRNTEAFF. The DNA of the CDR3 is TGTGCCAGCAGCGGACAACAGGGACGTAACACTGAAGCTTTCTTT.

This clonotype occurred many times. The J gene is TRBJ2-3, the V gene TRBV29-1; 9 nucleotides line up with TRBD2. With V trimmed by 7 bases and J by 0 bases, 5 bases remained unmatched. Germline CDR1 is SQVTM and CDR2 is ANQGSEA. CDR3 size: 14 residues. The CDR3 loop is CSAGTSLSTDTQYF. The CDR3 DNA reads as TGCAGCGCCGGGACTAGCCTTAGCACAGATACGCAGTATTTT.

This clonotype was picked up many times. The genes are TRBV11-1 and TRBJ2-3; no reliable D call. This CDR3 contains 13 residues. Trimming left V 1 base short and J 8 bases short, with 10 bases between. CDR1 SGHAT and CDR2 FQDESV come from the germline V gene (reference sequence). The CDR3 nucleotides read TGTGCCAGCAGCTTAGGAGAGAAGGGTACGCAGTATTTT. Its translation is CASSLGEKGTQYF.

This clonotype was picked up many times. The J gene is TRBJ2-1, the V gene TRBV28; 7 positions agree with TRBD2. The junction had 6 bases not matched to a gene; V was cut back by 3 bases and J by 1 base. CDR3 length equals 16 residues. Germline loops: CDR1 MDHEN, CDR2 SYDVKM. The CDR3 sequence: CASSFGGGGSYNEQFF. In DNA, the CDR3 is TGTGCCAGCAGTTTCGGCGGGGGAGGTTCCTACAATGAGCAGTTCTTC.

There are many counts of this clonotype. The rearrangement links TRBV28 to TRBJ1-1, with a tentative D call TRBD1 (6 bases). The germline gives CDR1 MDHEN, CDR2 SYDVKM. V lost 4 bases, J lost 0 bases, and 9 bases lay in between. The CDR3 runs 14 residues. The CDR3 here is CASSSNRVNTEAFF. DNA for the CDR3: TGTGCCAGCAGTTCAAACAGGGTGAACACTGAAGCTTTCTTT.

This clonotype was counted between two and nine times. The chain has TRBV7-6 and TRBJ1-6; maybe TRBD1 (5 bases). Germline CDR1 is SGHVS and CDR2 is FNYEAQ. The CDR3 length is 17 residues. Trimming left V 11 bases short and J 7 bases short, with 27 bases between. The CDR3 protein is CAGRLDSLLPWNSPLHF. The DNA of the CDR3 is TGTGCCGGGCGTCTAGACAGCCTCCTGCCCTGGAATTCACCCCTCCACTTT.

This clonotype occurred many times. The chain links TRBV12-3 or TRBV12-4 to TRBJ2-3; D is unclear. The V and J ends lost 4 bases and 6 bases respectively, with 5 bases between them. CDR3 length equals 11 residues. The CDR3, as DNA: TGTGCCAGCAGTTCATTGGATACGCAGTATTTT. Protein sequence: CASSSLDTQYF.

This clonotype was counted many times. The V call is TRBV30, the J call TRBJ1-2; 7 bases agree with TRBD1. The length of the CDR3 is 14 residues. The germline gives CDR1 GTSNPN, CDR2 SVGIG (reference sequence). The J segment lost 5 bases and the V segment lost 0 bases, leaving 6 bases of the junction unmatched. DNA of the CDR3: TGTGCCTGGAGTGTACAGGGGTATGTTTATGGCTACACCTTC. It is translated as CAWSVQGYVYGYTF.

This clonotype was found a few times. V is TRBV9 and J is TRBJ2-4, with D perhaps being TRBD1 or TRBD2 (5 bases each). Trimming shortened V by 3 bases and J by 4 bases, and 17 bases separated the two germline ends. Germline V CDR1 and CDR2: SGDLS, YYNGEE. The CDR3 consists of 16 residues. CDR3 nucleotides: TGTGCCAGCAGCGGCGCCCCCGGGACGACTAAAAACATTCAGTACTTC. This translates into CASSGAPGTTKNIQYF.

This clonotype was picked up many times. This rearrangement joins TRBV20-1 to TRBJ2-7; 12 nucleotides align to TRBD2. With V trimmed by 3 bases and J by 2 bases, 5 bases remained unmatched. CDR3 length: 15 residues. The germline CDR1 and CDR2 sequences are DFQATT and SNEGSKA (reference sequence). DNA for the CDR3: TGCAGTGCTAGGGGACTAGCGGGCAATCCCTACGAGCAGTACTTC. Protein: CSARGLAGNPYEQYF.

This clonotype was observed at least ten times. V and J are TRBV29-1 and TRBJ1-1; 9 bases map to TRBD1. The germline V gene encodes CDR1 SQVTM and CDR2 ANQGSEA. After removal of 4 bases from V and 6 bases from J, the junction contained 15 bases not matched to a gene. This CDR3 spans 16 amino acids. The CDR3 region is CSVGRDNRDRAAEAFF. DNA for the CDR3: TGCAGCGTTGGGAGGGATAACCGGGACAGGGCGGCTGAAGCTTTCTTT.

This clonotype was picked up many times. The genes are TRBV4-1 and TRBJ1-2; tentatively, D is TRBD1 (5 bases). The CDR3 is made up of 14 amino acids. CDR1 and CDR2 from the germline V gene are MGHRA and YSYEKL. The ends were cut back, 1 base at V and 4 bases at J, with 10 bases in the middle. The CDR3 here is CASSQGRGPYGYTF. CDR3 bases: TGCGCCAGCAGCCAAGGGAGGGGACCCTATGGCTACACCTTC.

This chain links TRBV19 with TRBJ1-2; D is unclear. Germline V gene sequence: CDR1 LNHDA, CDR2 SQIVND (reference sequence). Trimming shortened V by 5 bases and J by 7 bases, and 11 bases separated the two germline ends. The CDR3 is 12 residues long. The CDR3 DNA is TGTGCCAGTAGTTGGATGAGTGGTGGCTACACCTTC. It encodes CASSWMSGGYTF.

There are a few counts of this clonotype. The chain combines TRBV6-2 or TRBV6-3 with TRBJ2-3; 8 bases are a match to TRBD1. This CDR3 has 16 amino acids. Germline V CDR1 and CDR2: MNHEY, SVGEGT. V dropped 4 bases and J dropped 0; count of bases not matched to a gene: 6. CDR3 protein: CASSSPGGGSTDTQYF. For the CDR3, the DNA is TGTGCCAGCAGTTCACCAGGGGGCGGAAGCACAGATACGCAGTATTTT.

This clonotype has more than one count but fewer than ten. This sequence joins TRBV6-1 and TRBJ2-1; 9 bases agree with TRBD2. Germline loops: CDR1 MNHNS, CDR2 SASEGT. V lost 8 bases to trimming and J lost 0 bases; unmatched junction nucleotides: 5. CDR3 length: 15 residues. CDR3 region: CASGIAGASYNEQFF. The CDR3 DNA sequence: TGTGCCAGCGGAATAGCGGGGGCCTCCTACAATGAGCAGTTCTTC.

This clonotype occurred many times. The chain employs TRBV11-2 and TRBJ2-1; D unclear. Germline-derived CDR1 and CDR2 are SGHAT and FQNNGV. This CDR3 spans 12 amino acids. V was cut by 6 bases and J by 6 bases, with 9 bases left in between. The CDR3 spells CASSREVNEQFF. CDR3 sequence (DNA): TGTGCCAGCAGTCGAGAGGTCAATGAGCAGTTCTTC.

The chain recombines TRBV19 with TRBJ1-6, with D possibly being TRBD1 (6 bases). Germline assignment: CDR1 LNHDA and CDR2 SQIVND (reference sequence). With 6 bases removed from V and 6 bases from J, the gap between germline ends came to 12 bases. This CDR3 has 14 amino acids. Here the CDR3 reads CASSKQGGNSPLHF. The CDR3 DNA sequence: TGTGCCAGTAGCAAACAGGGTGGTAATTCACCCCTCCACTTT.

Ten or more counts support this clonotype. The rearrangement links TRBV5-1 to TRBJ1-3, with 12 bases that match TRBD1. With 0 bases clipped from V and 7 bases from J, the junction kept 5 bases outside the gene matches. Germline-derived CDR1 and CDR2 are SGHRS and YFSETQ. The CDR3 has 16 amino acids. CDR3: CASSLEGTGGRNTIYF. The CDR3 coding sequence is TGCGCCAGCAGCTTGGAAGGGACAGGGGGCCGGAACACCATATATTTT.

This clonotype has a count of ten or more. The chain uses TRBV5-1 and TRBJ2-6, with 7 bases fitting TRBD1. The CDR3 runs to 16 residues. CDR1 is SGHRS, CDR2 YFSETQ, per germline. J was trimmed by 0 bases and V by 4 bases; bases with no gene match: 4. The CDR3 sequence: CASSGGQFSGANVLTF. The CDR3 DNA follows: TGCGCCAGCAGCGGGGGACAGTTCTCTGGGGCCAACGTCCTGACTTTC.